This TCR beta chain was observed in a study of cytomegalovirus exposure and HLA in healthy donors. Whole-study findings and limits: In a later analysis, the majority of CMV-associated beta chains seemingly showed HLA restriction.

The PCR contained 60 Vbeta and 13 Jbeta primers. This table comes from immunoSEQ multiplex PCR, and its TCRdb copy is limited to in-frame clones, with some not included. The sample has under 200,000 clones. Turning to this clone: Its antigen is undetermined.

Germline CDR1 MRHNA, CDR2 SNTAGT. The CDR3 contains 14 residues. V lost 6 bases, J lost 2 bases, and 13 bases lay in between. This sequence originates from a woman under 30 in good health and CMV-seropositive. V is TRBV6-4 and J is TRBJ1-2, with D perhaps matching TRBD1 (6 bases). Material: PBMCs. The CDR3 DNA is TGTGCCAGCAGCCCCCCCCAGGGGAACTATGGCTACACCTTC. Its protein product is CASSPPQGNYGYTF.